The 4 T cell receptor beta chains below were found in one sample sequenced in a study of cytomegalovirus exposure and HLA in healthy donors. The assay was immunoSEQ multiplex PCR, and TCRdb's table has in-frame clones only and misses some. Of some 98,000 clones listed, roughly 85% are singletons. Sequencing was carried out using PBMCs. Receptors originate from a woman in her 30s in good health and CMV-seronegative.

The V gene is TRBV9, the J gene TRBJ2-1, with 9 bases that match TRBD2. The CDR3 totals 17 residues. CDR1 is SGDLS and CDR2 is YYNGEE in the germline V gene. J lost 1 base, V lost 0 bases, and 5 bases had no gene match. CDR3 bases: TGTGCCAGCAGCGTAGCTCTAGCGGGGACTTCCTACAATGAGCAGTTCTTC. Its protein is CASSVALAGTSYNEQFF.

CDR3 sequence (DNA): TGTGCCAGCAGCCGCTACCGTGGGGCAGAGTTGTTCTCTGGAAACACCATATATTTT. Its protein product is CASSRYRGAELFSGNTIYF. The rearrangement uses TRBV7-9 and TRBJ1-3; TRBD1 might be the D (5 bases). This CDR3 has 19 residues. The germline gives CDR1 SEHNR, CDR2 FQNEAQ (reference sequence). V was cut by 5 bases and J by 0 bases, with 23 bases left in between.

V usage is TRBV5-6 and J usage is TRBJ2-7, with a tentative D call TRBD1 (5 bases). There are 17 residues in the CDR3. With 0 bases removed from V and 2 bases from J, the gap between germline ends came to 18 bases. Per germline, CDR1 SGHDT and CDR2 YYEEEE. The CDR3 sequence is CASSLGIGPGYTYEQYF. CDR3 DNA: TGTGCCAGCAGCTTGGGAATCGGGCCAGGGTATACCTACGAGCAGTACTTC.

This clone was counted only a few times. The rearrangement uses TRBV13 and TRBJ1-2, with D uncertain. This CDR3 comprises 12 residues. Germline CDR1 reads PRHDT; CDR2 reads FYEKMQ (reference sequence). The ends were cut back, 6 bases at V and 7 bases at J, with 12 bases in the middle. The CDR3 bases are TGTGCCAGCAGTCTACAGCTGGGTGGCTACACCTTC. Translated, it gives CASSLQLGGYTF.